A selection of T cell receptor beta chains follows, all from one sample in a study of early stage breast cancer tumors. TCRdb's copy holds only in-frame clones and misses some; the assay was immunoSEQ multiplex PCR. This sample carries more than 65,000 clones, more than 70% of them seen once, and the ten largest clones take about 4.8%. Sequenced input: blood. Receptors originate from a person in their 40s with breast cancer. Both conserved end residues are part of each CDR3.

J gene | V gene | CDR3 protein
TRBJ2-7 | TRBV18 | CASSPIGLAGAEQYF
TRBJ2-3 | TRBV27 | CASSFAWTADTQYF
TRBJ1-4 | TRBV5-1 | CASSLGQGPGEKLFF
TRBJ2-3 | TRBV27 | CASSLGGRGTDTQYF
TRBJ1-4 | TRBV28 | CASSFLIQGRTNEKLFF
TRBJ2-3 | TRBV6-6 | CASRRDSTDTQYF
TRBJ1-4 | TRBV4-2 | CASSQGDRELF
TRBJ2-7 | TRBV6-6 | CAVRPGTSGRDEQYF
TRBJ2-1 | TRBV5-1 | CASSVSGSPSSYNEQFF
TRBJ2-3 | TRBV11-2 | CASTKLDSEDTQYF
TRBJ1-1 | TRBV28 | CASSSQTGSNTEAFF
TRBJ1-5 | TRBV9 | CASSVDPDNQPQHF
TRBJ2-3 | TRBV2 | CASSPQVAGGIIRDTQYF
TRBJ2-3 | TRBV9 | CASSVGAGGSDTQYF
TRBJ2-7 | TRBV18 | CASSPITGKNEQYF
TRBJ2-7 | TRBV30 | CAWSVRTSRRYEQYF
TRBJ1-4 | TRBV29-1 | CSVAAGRIDEKLFF
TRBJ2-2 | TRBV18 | CASSPILAGDTGELFF
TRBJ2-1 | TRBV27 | CASSPIQGGEQFF
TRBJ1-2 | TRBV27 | CASSPTGVGYTF
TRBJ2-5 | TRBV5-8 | CASSSLHETQYF
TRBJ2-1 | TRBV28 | CASNHHGTSGYNEQFF
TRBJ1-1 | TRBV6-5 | CASSFQVGNTEAFF
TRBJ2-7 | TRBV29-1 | CSVGPGLAGVEQYF
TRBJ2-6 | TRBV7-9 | CASSLAVRDGPVEANVLTF
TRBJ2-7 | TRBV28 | CASSSHTGYEQYF
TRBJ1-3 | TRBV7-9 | CASSSQVGQRTTSGNTIYF
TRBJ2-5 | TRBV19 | CASSIGGTGQETQYF
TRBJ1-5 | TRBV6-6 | CASSYSGGEGNQPQHF
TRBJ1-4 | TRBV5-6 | CASTGSLLANEKLFF
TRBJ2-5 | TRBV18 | CASEGSGEETQYF
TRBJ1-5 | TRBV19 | CASSIGVGFNQPQHF
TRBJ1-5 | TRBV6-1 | CASSGGGPTGPNQPQHF
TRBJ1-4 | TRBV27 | CASRLGQGRANEKLFF
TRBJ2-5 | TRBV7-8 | CASSLAPTSGRVETQYF
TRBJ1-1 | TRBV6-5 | CASSRSPMGTEAFF
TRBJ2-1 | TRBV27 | CASGLYYNEQFF
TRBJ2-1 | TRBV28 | CASSRPRDSYNEQFF
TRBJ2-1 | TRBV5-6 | CASSHSGISHNEQFF
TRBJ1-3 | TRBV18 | CASSPQESSGNTIYF
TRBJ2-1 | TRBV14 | CASSQQRDVIEQFF
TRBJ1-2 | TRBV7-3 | CASSSRDRVEYGYTF
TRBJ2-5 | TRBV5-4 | CASSLADRGGEETQYF
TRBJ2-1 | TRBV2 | CASSPRLGVENEQFF
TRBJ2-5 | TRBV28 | CASSFVVGQQETQYF
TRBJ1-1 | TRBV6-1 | CASILGQGRTEAFF
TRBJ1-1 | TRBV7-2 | CASSLGGARTEAFF
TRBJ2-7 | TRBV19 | CASLMTSGRPTPYEQYF
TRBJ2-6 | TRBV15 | CATSRVGAGANVLTF
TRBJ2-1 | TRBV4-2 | CASSQDWGSEQFF
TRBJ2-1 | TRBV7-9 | CASSSTRAGEGYNEQFF
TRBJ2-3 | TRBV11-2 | CASSSKGRREARADTQYF